The clone carrying this TCR beta chain was recorded only once. No antigen is known for it. TCRdb recomputed calls from the reads with MiXCR, one row per CDR3 protein. The table shows roughly 500,000 distinct CDR3 sequences, with roughly 34% occurring only once. This entry is derived from a study of T cell repertoires in cytomegalovirus infection. In the study overall: CMV epitopes that were recently identified and HLA-C-restricted were used alongside well-studied HLA-B-restricted ones. Both CMV infection and a matching HLA type were indicated by public TCR beta signatures. Study observations and caveats: Identification of carriers of CMV plus the relevant HLA was performed using cumulative public TCR beta family frequency.

CDR3 length: 14 amino acids. Germline V lookup: CDR1 SGHTA, CDR2 FQGNSA. Unmatched junction bases numbered 5, after V lost 3 bases and J lost 6 bases. The specimen was cultured PBMCs, collected from culture after CMV antigen stimulation. The sequence derives from a human donor in good health (CMV status not recorded). Some clones in this sample may be carry-over from other donors' samples. This chain uses TRBV7-2 with TRBJ1-2, with 9 bases lining up with TRBD1. The CDR3 here is CASSLTGGTNGYTF. CDR3 in DNA: TGTGCCAGCAGCTTGACAGGGGGGACGAATGGCTACACCTTC.